This TCR beta chain was captured in a study of blood T cell repertoires in COVID-19. CDR1 and CDR2 from the germline V gene are ENHRY and SYGVKD. This CDR3 is built from 14 residues. J gave up 2 bases and V 6 bases, and 3 bases lay outside the gene matches. TCRdb keeps only in-frame clones here, not all; method: immunoSEQ multiplex PCR. This table holds about 400,000 clones, roughly 90% found once. This clonotype was sampled from a man aged 35 to 55 with acute or convalescent COVID-19. The chain couples TRBV10-3 to TRBJ2-7, with TRBD1 identical over 11 bases. The specimen sequenced was peripheral blood. The DNA for the CDR3 is TGTGCCATCAGAGAGGGACAGGGGGCCTACGAGCAGTACTTC. This gives the protein CAIREGQGAYEQYF.